The present TCR beta chain was sequenced within a study of shared clonotypes between healthy human individuals. A remark on this clone: Its antigen is not known.

Findings and caveats of the study: Larger richness was generally estimated for naive than memory subsets.

Clones were read by immunoSEQ multiplex PCR, and TCRdb kept only the in-frame ones, dropping some. Of just over 2,000,000 clones detected, approximately 95% appear once; the ten largest clones hold 0.13%. The CDR3 runs to 16 residues. The germline V gene has CDR1 SGHRS and CDR2 YFSETQ. V gave up 3 bases and J gave up 0 bases, with 16 bases separating them. V is TRBV5-1 and J is TRBJ2-7, with D perhaps matching TRBD1 (6 bases). Sequenced input: naive CD4+ T cells sorted from blood. The subset was: CD45RA+ positively selected. The receptor comes from a man younger than 35 in good health. In DNA form, the CDR3 reads TGCGCCAGCAGCTCCCCGACAGGATTGAGCTCCTACGAGCAGTACTTC. This sequence encodes CASSSPTGLSSYEQYF.